The T cell receptor (beta chain) under discussion was sequenced for a study of beta chain features in type 1 diabetes. Isolated RNA was reverse transcribed in full, so expressed TCRB transcripts were sequenced. Clones were read by immunoSEQ multiplex PCR, and TCRdb kept only the in-frame ones, dropping some. The data hold about 160,000 clones, with 7% to 9% observed a single time. Regarding the study as a whole: Within each of all four CD4+ subsets, Type 1 diabetes patients had TCRB CDR3s that were moderately but significantly shorter.

The V and J ends lost 2 bases and 1 base respectively, with 11 bases between them. Germline V gene sequence: CDR1 SGHRS, CDR2 YFSETQ. The CDR3 length is 15 residues. In this sample, this clone turned up a few times. The antigen is not known. This receptor was taken from a young man with type 1 diabetes. The sample taken for sequencing was central memory CD4+ T cells from blood. The genes are TRBV5-1 and TRBJ2-3, with D uncertain. Here the CDR3 reads CASSFQQRGTDTQYF. The CDR3 DNA is TGCGCCAGCAGCTTTCAGCAGCGAGGCACAGATACGCAGTATTTT.